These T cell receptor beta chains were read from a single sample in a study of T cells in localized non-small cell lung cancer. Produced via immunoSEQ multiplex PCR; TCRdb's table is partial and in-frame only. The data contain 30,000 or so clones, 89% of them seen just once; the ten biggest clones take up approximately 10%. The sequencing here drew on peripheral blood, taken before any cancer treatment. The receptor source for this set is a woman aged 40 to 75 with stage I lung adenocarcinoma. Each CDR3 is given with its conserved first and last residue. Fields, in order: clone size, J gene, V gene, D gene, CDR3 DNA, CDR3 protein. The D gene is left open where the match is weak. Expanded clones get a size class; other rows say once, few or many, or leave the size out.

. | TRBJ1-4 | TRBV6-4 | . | TGTGCCAGCAGGGGAACGCGGGCTCCTAATGAAAAACTGTTTTTT | CASRGTRAPNEKLFF
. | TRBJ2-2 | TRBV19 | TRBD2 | TGTGCCAGTAAACCTTATCGGGGGGATGACACCGGGGAGCTGTTTTTT | CASKPYRGDDTGELFF
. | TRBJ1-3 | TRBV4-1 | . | TGCGCCAGCAGCCCCCGAGGTGAGGGGTCTGGAAACACCATATATTTT | CASSPRGEGSGNTIYF
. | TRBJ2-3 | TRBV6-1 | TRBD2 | TGTGCCAGCAATTCGCCGGGGGGGCCCACAGATACGCAGTATTTT | CASNSPGGPTDTQYF
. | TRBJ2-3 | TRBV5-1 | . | TGCGCCAGCAGCTTGTTGCGTAACACAGATACGCAGTATTTT | CASSLLRNTDTQYF
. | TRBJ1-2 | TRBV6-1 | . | TGTGCCAGCAGTGAAGCGCCAGTAGGGGGCTACACCTTC | CASSEAPVGGYTF
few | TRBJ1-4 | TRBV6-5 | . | TGTGCCAGCAGTTACGGTGGTAATGAAAAACTGTTTTTT | CASSYGGNEKLFF
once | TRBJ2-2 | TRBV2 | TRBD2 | TGTGCCAGCAGTGAAATCGTGGGACTAGCGGGGGGGCCCGGGGAGCTGTTTTTT | CASSEIVGLAGGPGELFF
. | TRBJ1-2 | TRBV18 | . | TGTGCCAGCTCACCTGGCTTGGGCGGCTACACCTTC | CASSPGLGGYTF
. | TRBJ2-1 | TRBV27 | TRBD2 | TGTGCCAGCAGTTTAAGACTAGCGGGGTACAATGAGCAGTTCTTC | CASSLRLAGYNEQFF
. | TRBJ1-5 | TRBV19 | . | TGTGCCAGTAGTCGGGGACAAAACTTCCTCAATCAGCCCCAGCATTTT | CASSRGQNFLNQPQHF